This T cell receptor beta chain is from a study of cytomegalovirus exposure and HLA in healthy donors. The primer mix had 60 Vbeta and 13 Jbeta primers. Here immunoSEQ multiplex PCR was the method, and the copy in TCRdb shows in-frame clones only, minus some. The sample consists of about 240,000 clones, about four fifths of them appearing once. General observations from the study: Later analysis showed TCR association rates varying by HLA locus, highest for DRB1 and lowest for HLA-C. About 87% or about 30% of the time was how often most TCR beta V segments were productive, according to an earlier analysis. One cluster of highly shared sequence variants probably arose as a sequencing artifact.

On this clone: The antigen remains unidentified.

Per germline, CDR1 KGHSH and CDR2 LQKENI. This CDR3 comprises 15 residues. The V and J ends lost 0 bases and 4 bases, in that order; junction bases with no gene match: 5. This rearrangement joins TRBV18 to TRBJ2-5; 7 positions agree with TRBD2. Sequences were obtained from PBMCs. The sequence was obtained from a woman aged 40 to 50 in good health and CMV-seropositive. The CDR3 sequence is CASSPPGREGETQYF. CDR3 in DNA: TGTGCCAGCTCACCACCGGGGAGGGAAGGAGAGACCCAGTACTTC.